Listed below are T cell receptor beta chains from one sample, sequenced in a study of OX40 agonist ivuxolimab in advanced cancers. TCRdb's copy holds only in-frame clones and misses some; the assay was immunoSEQ multiplex PCR. The data show approximately 13,000 clones, around three quarters seen once. This specimen was CD4+ or CD8+ T cells sorted from blood, taken in a trial of the OX40 agonist ivuxolimab. The receptors were gathered from an adult with an advanced solid tumor such as melanoma, head and neck, liver or kidney cancer. Each CDR3 is given with its conserved first and last residue. The D gene is left open where the match is weak. Some rows mark clone size as missing; the rest say once, few, many or name a class of expanded clone.

d_call clone_size j_call v_call cdr3_aa cdr3_nt
. once TRBJ2-7 TRBV29-1 CSVEDTYEQYF TGCAGCGTTGAAGACACGTACGAGCAGTACTTC
TRBD2 . TRBJ2-7 TRBV19 CASSIAASGYEQYF TGTGCCAGTAGTATAGCAGCTAGCGGCTACGAGCAGTACTTC
. few TRBJ2-7 TRBV30 CAWSGLSYEQYF TGTGCCTGGAGCGGGCTATCCTACGAGCAGTACTTC
. medium-sized TRBJ1-1 TRBV12-2 CASRGRHTEAFF TGTGCAAGTCGGGGACGACACACTGAAGCTTTCTTT
TRBD2 . TRBJ2-7 TRBV29-1 CSVDGGRNSYEQYF TGCAGCGTTGATGGCGGGAGGAACTCCTACGAGCAGTACTTC
. . TRBJ2-7 TRBV7-9 CASSLAQIYEQYF TGTGCCAGCAGCTTAGCACAGATCTACGAGCAGTACTTC
TRBD2 medium-sized TRBJ2-7 TRBV7-6 CASSLVGGLAPDEQYF TGTGCCAGCAGCTTGGTGGGGGGACTAGCGCCCGACGAGCAGTACTTC
. . TRBJ2-2 TRBV10-3 CAISVQGNTGELFF TGTGCCATCAGTGTACAGGGTAACACCGGGGAGCTGTTTTTT
TRBD1 . TRBJ1-4 TRBV4-1 CASSQSGQVDNEKLFF TGCGCCAGCAGCCAATCTGGACAGGTAGATAATGAAAAACTGTTTTTT
TRBD1 . TRBJ1-2 TRBV11-2 CASSSPDRYNYGYTF TGTGCCAGCAGCTCCCCGGACAGGTATAACTATGGCTACACCTTC
TRBD1 . TRBJ1-6 TRBV27 CASSFGTDNSPLHF TGTGCCAGCAGTTTCGGGACAGATAATTCACCCCTCCACTTT
. . TRBJ2-2 TRBV27 CASSFRGRGSGELFF TGTGCCAGCAGTTTTAGGGGCAGGGGTTCCGGGGAGCTGTTTTTT
TRBD2 few TRBJ2-1 TRBV2 CASSEDGSGDNEQFF TGTGCCAGCAGTGAAGACGGTAGCGGGGACAATGAGCAGTTCTTC
TRBD1 once TRBJ1-5 TRBV19 CASSIWTGDQPQHF TGTGCCAGTAGTATATGGACAGGGGATCAGCCCCAGCATTTT
TRBD1 . TRBJ2-6 TRBV10-3 CAMSGQGKAGANVLTF TGTGCCATGTCGGGACAGGGGAAGGCTGGGGCCAACGTCCTGACTTTC
. . TRBJ1-1 TRBV6-1 CASSEAVKGLLNTEAFF TGTGCCAGCAGTGAAGCGGTGAAGGGACTCCTGAACACTGAAGCTTTCTTT
TRBD1 . TRBJ2-5 TRBV28 CASSFRGPFGETQYF TGTGCCAGCAGTTTTAGGGGGCCGTTCGGGGAGACCCAGTACTTC
. medium-sized TRBJ1-5 TRBV19 CASSTTLLSSRHQPQHF TGTGCCAGTAGTACTACCCTACTCTCATCTAGGCATCAGCCCCAGCATTTT
TRBD2 . TRBJ2-1 TRBV19 CASSIMALGGNEQFF TGTGCCAGTAGTATAATGGCCTTGGGGGGGAATGAGCAGTTCTTC
TRBD2 . TRBJ2-1 TRBV7-9 CASSNGLAGDLEQFF TGTGCCAGCAGCAACGGACTAGCGGGAGATTTAGAGCAGTTCTTC
. few TRBJ2-7 TRBV5-4 CASSLAPEFEQYF TGTGCCAGCAGCTTGGCCCCGGAGTTCGAGCAGTACTTC
TRBD2 few TRBJ2-7 TRBV4-2 CASSQALAGGEQYF TGTGCCAGCAGCCAAGCTCTAGCGGGAGGCGAGCAGTACTTC
TRBD2 few TRBJ2-1 TRBV19 CATQRTSGSLDEQFF TGTGCCACCCAAAGGACTAGCGGGAGTCTCGATGAGCAGTTCTTC
. . TRBJ2-3 TRBV9 CASSDSQQSDTQYF TGTGCCAGCAGCGATTCACAACAGTCAGATACGCAGTATTTT
TRBD1 . TRBJ1-2 TRBV6-6 CASSSDRVYGYTF TGTGCCAGCAGTTCGGACAGGGTCTATGGCTACACCTTC
TRBD2 . TRBJ2-1 TRBV10-1 CASSRVTSGIHGEQFF TGCGCCAGCAGTAGGGTGACTAGCGGGATCCACGGTGAGCAGTTCTTC
. . TRBJ1-3 TRBV7-9 CASSPRSDSGNTIYF TGTGCCAGCAGCCCTCGTAGCGATTCTGGAAACACCATATATTTT
. . TRBJ1-2 TRBV9 CASSLGRARANYGYTF TGTGCCAGCAGCTTAGGCCGGGCTAGGGCTAACTATGGCTACACCTTC
TRBD2 . TRBJ2-7 TRBV5-1 CASSLAGLAGRLNEQYF TGCGCCAGCAGCTTGGCCGGACTAGCGGGAAGGCTAAACGAGCAGTACTTC
. . TRBJ2-5 TRBV9 CASSGAFERGIETQYF TGTGCCAGCAGCGGCGCGTTTGAACGGGGAATCGAGACCCAGTACTTC
. . TRBJ2-7 TRBV28 CTSSSSGIVEGAEQYF TGTACCAGCAGTTCCTCGGGGATTGTCGAAGGGGCCGAGCAGTACTTC
TRBD1 . TRBJ2-1 TRBV30 CAWSFGTGVHNEQFF TGTGCCTGGAGTTTCGGGACAGGGGTTCACAATGAGCAGTTCTTC